This TCR beta chain came from a study of CD8 T cells in ankylosing spondylitis. Trimming took 3 bases from V and 7 from J, leaving 24 bases between them. The germline V gene encodes CDR1 MDHEN and CDR2 SYDVKM. The CDR3 is 17 residues long. On this clonotype: Its antigen is not identified.

Study-wide results and limits: Fewer than ten highly homologous variants made up a TCR beta motif that seemed to typify ankylosing spondylitis blood.

In TCRdb, the 5' RACE reads were re-called with MiXCR into one record per CDR3 protein. Among 450,000 or so distinct CDR3 sequences listed, roughly 27% were seen once. Sample: blood, either unsorted or a sorted T cell fraction (not recorded which). The sequence was collected from a male donor with ankylosing spondylitis. This rearrangement joins TRBV28 to TRBJ1-1; D perhaps matches TRBD1 (5 bases). As DNA, the CDR3 is TGTGCCAGCAGTTTGGGGGTTGGGCGGACCCCGATCGGTGAAGCTTTCTTT. Its translation: CASSLGVGRTPIGEAFF.